This T cell receptor (beta chain) was identified during a study of shared T cell receptors in the human thymus. Clones were sequenced by immunoSEQ multiplex PCR, and TCRdb holds only the in-frame ones, with some missing. The sample gives 700,000 to 750,000 clones, 70% to 90% of which show up once; 0.008% to 0.011% is in the top ten. These same data were also listed under a study on human thymus T cells. That source notes: Thymus specimens were resections from corrective heart surgery. An apparent bias in V and J gene usage was seen in thymic and blood repertoires. Unrelated individuals were reported by related research to share highly overlapping thymic repertoires.

The receptor's source is a girl under three years old with a congenital heart defect. Specimen: thymocytes.

CDR3 sequence (DNA): TGCGCCAGCAGCTTGGACACTCACCGGGACAGGGTTCGACATGGCTACACCTTC. Its translation is CASSLDTHRDRVRHGYTF. The chain is built from TRBV5-1 and TRBJ1-2; 9 bases are shared with TRBD1. CDR1 is SGHRS and CDR2 is YFSETQ in the germline V gene. V was clipped by 0 bases and J by 6 bases; unmatched bases: 15. CDR3 length: 18 residues.